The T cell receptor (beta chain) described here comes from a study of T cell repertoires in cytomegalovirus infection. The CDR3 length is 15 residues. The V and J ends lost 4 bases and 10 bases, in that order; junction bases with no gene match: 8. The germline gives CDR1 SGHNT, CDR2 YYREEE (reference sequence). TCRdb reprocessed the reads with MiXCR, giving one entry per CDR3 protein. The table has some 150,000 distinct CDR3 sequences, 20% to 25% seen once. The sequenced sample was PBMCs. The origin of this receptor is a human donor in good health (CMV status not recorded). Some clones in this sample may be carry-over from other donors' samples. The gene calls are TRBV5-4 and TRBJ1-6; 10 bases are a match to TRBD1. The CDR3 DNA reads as TGTGCCAGCAGCGGCGGGACAGGGGAGTACTCACCCCTCCACTTT. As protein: CASSGGTGEYSPLHF. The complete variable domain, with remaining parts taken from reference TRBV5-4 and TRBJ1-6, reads ETGVTQSPTHLIKTRGQQVTLRCSSQSGHNTVSWYQQALGQGPQFIFQYYREEENGRGNFPPRFSGLQFPNYSSELNVNALELDDSALYLCASSGGTGEYSPLHFGNGTRLTVT.